The clone carrying this TCR beta chain was recorded at least ten times. What it binds is not known. Germline CDR1 is SNHLY and CDR2 is FYNNEI. V lost 2 bases and J 6 bases, leaving 14 bases between the germline ends. There are 15 residues in the CDR3. This specimen belongs to a study of regulatory T cells in long-lasting Graves disease. Time point: newly diagnosed GD, antithyroid drugs for less than 3 months. Scientists built the TCR library using RNA that was extracted from PBMCs. To make TCR beta libraries, researchers used iRepertoire HTBI primers and Arm-PCR of CDR3 regions. TCRdb used MiXCR to reprocess the multiplex PCR reads, holding one entry per CDR3 protein. The sample comprises 510,000 or so distinct CDR3 sequences, about 11% of which are singletons, and more than 8% rests with the top ten. Overall study findings and caveats: TCR diversity was lower in persistent than newly diagnosed Graves' disease. New patients shared fewer public clonotypes (around 980) than persistent patients did (roughly 2,500).

The same data also went into a second study, on T cells in Graves' hyperthyroidism and ophthalmopathy. That work contributes: Orbital computed tomography, thyroid ultrasound, serum thyroxine and TRAb, and clinical symptoms together informed the diagnoses.

The origin of this receptor is a woman aged 30 to 39 with Graves disease. The chain employs TRBV2 and TRBJ1-5; D unclear. The specimen comprised peripheral blood mononuclear cells (PBMCs), sampled at new diagnosis, from a patient treated with antithyroid drugs. The CDR3 loop is CASSETRGYGQPQHF. Here the CDR3 DNA reads TGTGCCAGCAGTGAAACACGAGGGTACGGTCAGCCCCAGCATTTT.